A selection of T cell receptor beta chains follows, all from one sample in a study of PD-1 blockade in classical Hodgkin lymphoma. Sequencing was performed with immunoSEQ multiplex PCR; in TCRdb, only in-frame clones are kept and a portion is missing. This sample has some 95,000 clones, with approximately 90% found just once. The source material was peripheral blood mononuclear cells (PBMCs), sampled before the fourth cycle of nivolumab. The receptors here all came from a human donor with classical Hodgkin lymphoma. Both conserved end residues are trimmed from each CDR3.

cdr3_aa v_call
ASSPGTGELF TRBV4-2
ASSPGTGNEQF TRBV6-9
ASSLAGNEQY TRBV5-6
ASSEGAGKDGYT TRBV7-3
ASSLWGNTEAF TRBV5-1
ASMDLANTGELF TRBV27
AITPGQGSGNTIY TRBV10-3
ASSSGPVTGVETQY TRBV5-4
ASSIGATYNEQF TRBV19
ASSSEPTDTQY TRBV11-2
ASSPLGLQETQY TRBV7-7
SVRISGASNQPQH TRBV29-1
ASSYVRVGAANTEAF TRBV11-1
ASSIEGQLPQPQH TRBV19
SVGEENYNEQF TRBV29-1
ASSLGYAGGGQETQY TRBV5-4
ASSYRRGAVSYNEQF TRBV27
AISTTTGEAF TRBV7-6
ASSLRTVTSYEQY TRBV7-6
AWGQAVLNTGELF TRBV30
ASSHHEGRGATRETQY TRBV4-2
ATSRDLWTHNEQF TRBV15
ARGGLNNEQF TRBV2
ASSLNSGVYNEQF TRBV7-9
ASETEPYNEQF TRBV19
ASNPSGLNEKLF TRBV7-8
ASSLGAGSSYT TRBV11-2
ASSPLTSALTDTQY TRBV5-1
ASSSTGFTVEGTEAF TRBV19
ASSLGMSETQY TRBV4-1
ASSNPPGQGYYGYT TRBV21-1
SVGVGGSTDTQY TRBV29-1
ASSVRGARTDTQY TRBV5-4
ASSYSGPDNEQF TRBV6-5
AIEAGAGETQY TRBV10-3
ATKQGSPSLNEKLF TRBV7-8
ASSRATPSSYNEQF TRBV27
ASSPMGTTYEQY TRBV18
ASSVGRGEETQY TRBV9
ATSRDFTEASGELF TRBV15
ASHALAGDQETQY TRBV18
ASTPEAGWNTEAF TRBV9
ASSVEARTDGNTIY TRBV9
ASNTGQGLGPQH TRBV19
ASSLWGPTYEQY TRBV7-2
ASTPGGGGGAF TRBV27
ASSYSGGGAIETQY TRBV6-5
AIRLNRGSSTDTQY TRBV10-3
ASSSLKGLEYEQY TRBV11-2
ASSPDGYNSPLH TRBV7-2
ASSGGQGNDEQF TRBV5-1
ASSESVIAGGTDTQY TRBV25-1
ASSSQGFDEQY TRBV6-6
ASSPGSQGVYYGYT TRBV5-1
ASSQDSFPPSDTQY TRBV14
ASSLAGQAGDEQY TRBV5-6